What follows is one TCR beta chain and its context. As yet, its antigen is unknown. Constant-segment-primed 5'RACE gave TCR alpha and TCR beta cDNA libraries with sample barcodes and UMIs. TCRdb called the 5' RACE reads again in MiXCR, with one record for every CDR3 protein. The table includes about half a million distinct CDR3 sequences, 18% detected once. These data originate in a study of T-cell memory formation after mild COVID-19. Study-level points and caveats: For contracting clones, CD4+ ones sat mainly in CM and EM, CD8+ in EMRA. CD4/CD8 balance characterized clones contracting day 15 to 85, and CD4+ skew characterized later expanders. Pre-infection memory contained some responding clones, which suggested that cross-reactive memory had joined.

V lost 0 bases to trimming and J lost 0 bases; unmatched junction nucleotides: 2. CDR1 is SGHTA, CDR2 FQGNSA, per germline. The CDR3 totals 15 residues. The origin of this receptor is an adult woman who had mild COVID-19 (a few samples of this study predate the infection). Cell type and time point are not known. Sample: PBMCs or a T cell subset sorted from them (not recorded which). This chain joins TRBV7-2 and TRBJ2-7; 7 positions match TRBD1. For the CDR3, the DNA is TGTGCCAGCAGCTTAGCGGGACAGTTCTCCTACGAGCAGTACTTC. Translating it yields CASSLAGQFSYEQYF.